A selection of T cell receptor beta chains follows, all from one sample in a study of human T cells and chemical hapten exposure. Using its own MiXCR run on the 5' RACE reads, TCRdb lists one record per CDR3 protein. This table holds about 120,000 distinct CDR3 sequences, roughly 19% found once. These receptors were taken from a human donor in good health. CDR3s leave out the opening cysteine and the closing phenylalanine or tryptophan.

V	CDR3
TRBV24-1	ATSDPGTGLYNEQF
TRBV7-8	ASSLATEYEQY
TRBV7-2	ASSSPPGRGTEAF
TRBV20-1	SAQTDSNQPQH
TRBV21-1	ASSLRRTLGSYNEQF
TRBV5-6	ASSSTGHSNQPQH
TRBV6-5	ASSYSWANEQF
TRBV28	ASRGDANIQY
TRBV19	ASKDSQGPLH
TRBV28	ASRPGFRGALNTEAF
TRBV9	ASSVDLGGKETQY
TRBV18	ASSPPEGEQF
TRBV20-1	SALSASGWNEQF
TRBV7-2	ASSVRLGSSGANVLT
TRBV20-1	SAITGTSRLNEQF
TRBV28	ASTQEGQTYEQY
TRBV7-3	ASSLYPDRAETQY
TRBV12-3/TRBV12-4	ASSFGPGAGQY
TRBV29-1	SVAGESSSSYEQY
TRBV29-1	SVVGELAGGLTGELF
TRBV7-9	ASSPEGRGPLSVGT
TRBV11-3	ASSLGGVSRGEQY
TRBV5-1	ASSFSAGVYEQY
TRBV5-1	ASKDPVAKNIQY
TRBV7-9	ASSLETTGESGYT
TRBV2	ASCYGSFGNQPQH
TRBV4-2	ASSRTFGQGEGNTIY
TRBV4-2	ASSQDQLVGGSSYNEQF
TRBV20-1	SAKGTSGGYNEQF
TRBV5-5	ASSLGDSTGEQY
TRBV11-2	ASSLGGQAG
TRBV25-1	ASSDPRHYEQY
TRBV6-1	ASRSGTGFFGSTDTQY
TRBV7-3	ASSPEAGTAELY
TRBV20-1	SAPGQGGLAGGVTGELF
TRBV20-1	SARETVRRNTEAF
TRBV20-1	SARDLAGAVEQF
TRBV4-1	ASSHTPQLAGGEQY
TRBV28	ASSLGQGELKQPQH
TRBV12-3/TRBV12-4	ASMMASGIADTQY
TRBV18	ASSPSPFDNEKLF
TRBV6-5	ASASGRGSYEQY
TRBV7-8	ASSPSATAIWGYT
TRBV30	AWSAGNYQPQH
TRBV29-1	SAMREEQY
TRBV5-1	ASSLKESELALGTDTQY
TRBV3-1	ASRHYGSPNEQF
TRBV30	AWSWPPPKNIQY
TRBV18	ASSPALIGRGFNEQF
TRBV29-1	SVEDRTGHSYEQY
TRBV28	ASSLKGGTQPQH
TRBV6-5	ASSYSGIKVTEAF
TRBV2	ASTREVSYNEQF
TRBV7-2	ASSLEQGIRETQY